This T cell receptor beta chain came from a study of cytomegalovirus exposure and HLA in healthy donors. Repertoires were generated with immunoSEQ multiplex PCR, while TCRdb's copy carries only in-frame clones and drops some. Of roughly 120,000 clones in the sample, under 90% were seen once. The CDR3 loop spans 13 amino acids. Germline lookup yields CDR1 LNHDA and CDR2 SQIVND (reference sequence). J gave up 7 bases and V 5 bases, and 5 bases lay outside the gene matches. This sequence was found in a young man in good health and CMV-seronegative. Sequenced input: PBMCs. The J gene is TRBJ2-5, the V gene TRBV19, with TRBD1 identical over 9 bases. The CDR3 spells CASSGDRAGTQYF. The CDR3 DNA is TGTGCCAGTAGTGGGGACAGGGCGGGGACCCAGTACTTC.